This T cell receptor beta chain was profiled in a study of T cell responses to AZD1222 COVID-19 vaccine. Study-wide findings and caveats: The breadth and depth of Spike-specific TCRs increased once two AZD1222 doses had been given.

The method was immunoSEQ multiplex PCR; TCRdb's version includes in-frame clones alone and lacks a portion of them. Counted here are under 150,000 clones, 92% occurring once; the ten biggest clones make up more than 4.5%. The germline V gene has CDR1 SGHTA and CDR2 FQGNSA. The V segment lost 7 bases and the J segment 1 base; nucleotides outside the gene matches: 6. The CDR3 loop spans 14 amino acids. About this clone: Its target is not known.

The material sequenced was peripheral blood, taken on day 0 of AZD1222 vaccination. The sequence derives from an adult in good health. The chain employs TRBV7-2 and TRBJ1-1, with 7 bases that match TRBD1. The CDR3 DNA follows: TGTGCCAGCAACCCGGGACAGAGGAACACTGAAGCTTTCTTT. It codes for CASNPGQRNTEAFF.